The clone carrying this T cell receptor beta chain is a singleton in its sample. Its specificity is unknown. These data are taken from a study of vaccination and CD4 T cells after COVID-19. The V and J ends lost 7 bases and 0 bases, in that order; junction bases with no gene match: 9. Germline loops: CDR1 MGHDK, CDR2 SYGVNS. CDR3 size: 15 residues. Treatment denoted: approximately nine-day PBMC culture with coronavirus spike peptide pools or control peptides (ViraFEST assay). ViraFEST used peptide pools to expand antigen-specific T cells, then sequenced TCRs. Oncomine TCR Beta short-read sequencing was applied to DNA from cultured CD4+ T cells. TCRdb reprocessed the PCR reads with MiXCR, giving one entry per CDR3 protein. The sample consists of just over 20,000 distinct CDR3 sequences, approximately 50% of them appearing once.

The chain uses TRBV25-1 and TRBJ2-7; 7 bases align to TRBD2. Sample: CD4+ T cells from blood, cultured in vitro. The source is a human donor who had recovered from COVID-19. This CDR3 reads CASTSLGGFSYEQYF. CDR3 sequence (DNA): TGTGCCAGCACCTCCCTGGGGGGGTTCTCCTACGAGCAGTACTTC.